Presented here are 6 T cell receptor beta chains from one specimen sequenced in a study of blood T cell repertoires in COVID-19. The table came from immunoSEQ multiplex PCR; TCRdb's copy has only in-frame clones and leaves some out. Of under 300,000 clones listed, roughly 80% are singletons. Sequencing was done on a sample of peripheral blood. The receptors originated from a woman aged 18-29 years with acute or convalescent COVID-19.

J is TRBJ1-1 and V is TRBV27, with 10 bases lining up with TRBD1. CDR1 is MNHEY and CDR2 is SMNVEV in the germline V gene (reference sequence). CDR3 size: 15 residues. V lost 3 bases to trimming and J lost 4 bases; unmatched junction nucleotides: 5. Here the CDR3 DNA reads TGTGCCAGCAGTTTGGGAGACAGGGGGCTCACTGAAGCTTTCTTT. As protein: CASSLGDRGLTEAFF.

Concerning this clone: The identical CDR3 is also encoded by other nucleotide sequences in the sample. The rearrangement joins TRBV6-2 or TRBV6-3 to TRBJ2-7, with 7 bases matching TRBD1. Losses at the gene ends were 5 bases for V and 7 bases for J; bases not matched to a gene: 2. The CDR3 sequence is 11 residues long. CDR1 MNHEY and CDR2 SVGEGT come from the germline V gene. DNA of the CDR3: TGTGCCAGCAGTCCAGGGGGAGAGCAGTACTTC. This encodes CASSPGGEQYF.

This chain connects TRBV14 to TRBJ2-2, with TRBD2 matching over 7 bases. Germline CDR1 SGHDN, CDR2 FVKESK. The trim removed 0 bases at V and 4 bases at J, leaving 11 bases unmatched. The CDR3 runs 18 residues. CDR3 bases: TGTGCCAGCAGCCAAGATGGGGCACTAGCGCGCCTCACCGGGGAGCTGTTTTTT. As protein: CASSQDGALARLTGELFF.

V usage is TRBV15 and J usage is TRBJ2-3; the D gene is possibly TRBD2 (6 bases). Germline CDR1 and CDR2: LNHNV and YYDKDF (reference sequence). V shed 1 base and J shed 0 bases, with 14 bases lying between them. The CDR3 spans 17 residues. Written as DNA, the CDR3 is TGTGCCACCAGCAGAGTTTATGCGGGGCCTAGCACAGATACGCAGTATTTT. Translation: CATSRVYAGPSTDTQYF.

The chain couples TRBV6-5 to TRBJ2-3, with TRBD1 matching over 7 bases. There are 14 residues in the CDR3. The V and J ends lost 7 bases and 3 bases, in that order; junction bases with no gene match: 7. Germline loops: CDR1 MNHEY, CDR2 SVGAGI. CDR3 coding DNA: TGTGCCAGCACGATAAGACAGGGTACAGATACGCAGTATTTT. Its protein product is CASTIRQGTDTQYF.

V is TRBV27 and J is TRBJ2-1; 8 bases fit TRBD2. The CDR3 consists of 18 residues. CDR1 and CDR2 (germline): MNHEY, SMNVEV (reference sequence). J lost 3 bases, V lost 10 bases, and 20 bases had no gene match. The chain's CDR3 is CATRAGPSGTRVYNEQFF. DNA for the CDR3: TGTGCCACCCGAGCTGGGCCCTCCGGGACTAGGGTCTACAATGAGCAGTTCTTC.